A selection of T cell receptor beta chains follows, all from one sample in a study of shared clonotypes between healthy human individuals. TCRdb's table, derived via immunoSEQ multiplex PCR, lists solely in-frame clones and lacks some. Of more than 2,000,000 clones listed, more than 85% were seen once; the top ten hold roughly 0.36%. Sequenced: naive CD4+ T cells from PBMCs. These receptors all stem from a man between 18 and 35 years old in good health. Some clones in this sample may be carry-over from other donors' samples. Both conserved end residues are part of each CDR3. D genes are given only for firm matches. Clone size is given for some rows only: seen once, a few or many times, or a class if the clone is expanded.

D,V,J,size,DNA,CDR3
TRBD1,TRBV4-1,TRBJ1-4,.,TGCGCCAGCAGCCAACGGGACAGCGCAACTAATGAAAAACTGTTTTTT,CASSQRDSATNEKLFF
.,TRBV29-1,TRBJ2-5,.,TGCAGCGTTGAAGTATCCTCCGAGACCCAGTACTTC,CSVEVSSETQYF
.,TRBV5-1,TRBJ2-7,.,TGCGCCAGCAGCTTGGCCCCGGGGGCGGACGAGCAGTACTTC,CASSLAPGADEQYF
.,TRBV28,TRBJ1-1,.,TGTGCCAGCAGTCGCACCCTTTCCTGGACTGAAGCTTTCTTT,CASSRTLSWTEAFF
.,TRBV6-6,TRBJ2-7,.,TGTGCCAGCAGTTACTCTCGTGGCGACCTCTCCTACGAGCAGTACTTC,CASSYSRGDLSYEQYF
TRBD2,TRBV11-1,TRBJ2-1,.,TGTGCCAGCAGCTTAGGAGGGACTAGCGGGAGTAGTGGTGAGCAGTTCTTC,CASSLGGTSGSSGEQFF
.,TRBV28,TRBJ1-5,.,TGTGCCAGCAGTTCCCGAAGGGGAGGGCTTCAGCCCCAGCATTTT,CASSSRRGGLQPQHF
TRBD1,TRBV5-4,TRBJ1-2,.,TGTGCCAGCAGCTTACGTGGGGACAGGGGGTGGTACACCTTC,CASSLRGDRGWYTF
.,TRBV18,TRBJ2-3,.,TGTGCCAGCTCACCACTAATAGTATTGGCAGGGAACACAGATACGCAGTATTTT,CASSPLIVLAGNTDTQYF
.,TRBV2,TRBJ1-5,once,TGTGCCAGCAGTGGGTCAGTTAGCAATCAGCCCCAGCATTTT,CASSGSVSNQPQHF
TRBD2,TRBV6-1,TRBJ2-7,.,TGTGCCAGCAGTGAGGAGGGAGGGCTAGCTGGATCCTACGAGCAGTACTTC,CASSEEGGLAGSYEQYF
.,TRBV28,TRBJ2-1,.,TGTGCCAGCAGTTGGGTACGTGGGAGTGATGAGCAGTTCTTC,CASSWVRGSDEQFF
.,TRBV5-4,TRBJ1-1,.,TGTGCCAGCAGCTTTTCTGGCGGCTCTGAAGCTTTCTTT,CASSFSGGSEAFF
TRBD2,TRBV10-1,TRBJ2-3,.,TGCGCCAGCAGTGAGTCCGCGGGAGCAGGAGATACGCAGTATTTT,CASSESAGAGDTQYF
.,TRBV15,TRBJ1-2,once,TGTGCCACCAGCAGAGATCTGGTTGGAACTAACTATGGCTACACCTTC,CATSRDLVGTNYGYTF
TRBD1,TRBV30,TRBJ2-1,.,TGTGCCTGGGACAGGGTTACCTACAATGAGCAGTTCTTC,CAWDRVTYNEQFF
.,TRBV19,TRBJ2-1,.,TGTGCCAGTAGAGGGGGATCGGCTATTTCCTACAATGAGCAGTTCTTC,CASRGGSAISYNEQFF
TRBD2,TRBV5-1,TRBJ2-3,.,TGCGCCAGCAGCCTAAGGACTAGCGGGACCGCACTTAATAACACAGATACGCAGTATTTT,CASSLRTSGTALNNTDTQYF
.,TRBV10-3,TRBJ2-7,.,TGTGCCATCAGTGAGTCGAGGATCTCCTACGAGCAGTACTTC,CAISESRISYEQYF
TRBD2,TRBV2,TRBJ2-1,.,TGTGCCAGCAGCGAAAGGCCTAGCGGATGGGATGAGCAGTTCTTC,CASSERPSGWDEQFF
TRBD2,TRBV18,TRBJ2-3,.,TGTGCCAGCTCACCTCCGGGAGGATCCACAGATACGCAGTATTTT,CASSPPGGSTDTQYF
TRBD2,TRBV9,TRBJ2-1,.,TGTGCCAGCAGTGCGGGAGGGATCTACAATGAGCAGTTCTTC,CASSAGGIYNEQFF
.,TRBV5-1,TRBJ1-2,.,TGCGCCAGCAGCTTGGAATCTACAGGGTACTATGGCTACACCTTC,CASSLESTGYYGYTF
TRBD1,TRBV28,TRBJ1-2,.,TGTGCCAGCAGTTTCCAGACAGGGGGGTGGGGCTATGGCTACACCTTC,CASSFQTGGWGYGYTF
TRBD2,TRBV6-5,TRBJ2-3,.,TGTGCCAGCAGCCTCCTAGCGGGAGCAACAGATACGCAGTATTTT,CASSLLAGATDTQYF
.,TRBV25-1,TRBJ2-7,.,TGTGCCAGCAGTTCGGGCCCCCTAGCCGTCTACGAGCAGTACTTC,CASSSGPLAVYEQYF
TRBD2,TRBV6-5,TRBJ2-1,.,TGTGCCAGCAGTTATGCTAGCGGAACCTACAATGAGCAGTTCTTC,CASSYASGTYNEQFF
TRBD2,TRBV5-1,TRBJ2-3,.,TGCGCCAGCAGCTTGAATCCCGAGCTAGCGGGAGCCCACGCCGATACGCAGTATTTT,CASSLNPELAGAHADTQYF
.,TRBV29-1,TRBJ2-5,.,TGCAGCGTTGCAGGGCTAGCTATAAAGACCCAGTACTTC,CSVAGLAIKTQYF
.,TRBV2,TRBJ1-5,.,TGTGCCAGCAGTGAAGCGGCGGCCCAGCATTTT,CASSEAAAQHF
.,TRBV5-4,TRBJ2-3,.,TGTGCCAGCAGCTTGGCGGGAGCAACAGATACGCAGTATTTT,CASSLAGATDTQYF
.,TRBV27,TRBJ2-3,once,TGTGCCAGCAGTTTTCACGCTAGGGGCACAGATACGCAGTATTTT,CASSFHARGTDTQYF
.,TRBV2,TRBJ1-2,once,TGTGCCAGCGTCGTAGAACAGGGATCGGTCTATGGCTACACCTTC,CASVVEQGSVYGYTF
TRBD2,TRBV6-6,TRBJ2-3,.,TGTGCAATGGCTAGCGGGCCGGACACAGATACGCAGTATTTT,CAMASGPDTDTQYF
.,TRBV4-2,TRBJ2-4,.,TGTGCCAGCAGCGTATCGTTCCAGGGTAAAAACATTCAGTACTTC,CASSVSFQGKNIQYF
.,TRBV28,TRBJ2-7,.,TGTGCCAGCAGTTTAACAGGGTTCTCCTACGAGCAGTACTTC,CASSLTGFSYEQYF
TRBD1,TRBV5-1,TRBJ1-1,.,TGCGCCAGCAGCTGGGGGACAGGGTGGACTGAAGCTTTCTTT,CASSWGTGWTEAFF
TRBD1,TRBV10-3,TRBJ2-5,.,TGTGCCATCAGGGGACAGTCGGGGCAGACCCAGTACTTC,CAIRGQSGQTQYF
.,TRBV6-1,TRBJ2-7,.,TGTGCCAGCAGTGAACTTGGGGCTGGAGCCTACGAGCAGTACTTC,CASSELGAGAYEQYF
.,TRBV7-9,TRBJ1-5,.,TGTGCCAGCAGCTTAGCAGAGTATAGCAATCAGCCCCAGCATTTT,CASSLAEYSNQPQHF
TRBD1,TRBV5-1,TRBJ2-5,.,TGCGCCAGCAGCTGGGAACGACAGGGTATTGGAGAGACCCAGTACTTC,CASSWERQGIGETQYF
.,TRBV5-4,TRBJ2-3,few,TGTGCCAGCAGCTTCCCACTTCAAGGGGATACGCAGTATTTT,CASSFPLQGDTQYF
TRBD2,TRBV5-6,TRBJ2-3,.,TGTGCCAGCAGCTTGGCACTAGCGTCTAGCACAGATACGCAGTATTTT,CASSLALASSTDTQYF
TRBD2,TRBV5-4,TRBJ2-7,.,TGTGCCAGCAGCTTGGGGAGGGCTAGCGGTGCCGCGGGGGAGCAGTACTTC,CASSLGRASGAAGEQYF
.,TRBV18,TRBJ1-1,.,TGTGCCAGCTCTGAGCACTTTGAGCTCACTGAAGCTTTCTTT,CASSEHFELTEAFF
.,TRBV5-1,TRBJ1-6,.,TGCGCCAGCAGCTTGGGTCCCAGATATAATTCACCCCTCCACTTT,CASSLGPRYNSPLHF
.,TRBV5-4,TRBJ2-7,.,TGTGCCAGCAGCCCATCGGGACACCGCGAGCAGTACTTC,CASSPSGHREQYF
TRBD2,TRBV6-1,TRBJ2-3,.,TGTGCCAGCAGACTAGCGGGGAGCACAGATACGCAGTATTTT,CASRLAGSTDTQYF